This passage covers 9 T cell receptor beta chains from one sample sequenced in a study of tumor and adjacent non-tumor tissue in lung cancer (dated by TCRdb to the late 2010s). RNA was isolated from bulk unsorted tissue, and RNA quality was assessed with a NanoDrop ND-1000 and an Agilent 2100. The normal lung samples consisted of distant non-tumor tissue collected more than 3 cm from the tumor edge. The library was obtained by multiplex PCR. The sample was run on an Illumina HiSeq 2500. TCRbeta libraries were constructed through three rounds of nested PCR with primers (Table S4) according to protocols adapted from ARM-PCR. TCRdb itself trimmed the public reads at Q25 with fastp, ran MiXCR and retained productive beta chains. Every entry covers one CDR3 protein and lists the most common genes and DNA from its rows. In all, the sample holds about 80,000 distinct CDR3 sequences, and approximately 80% of those were seen once. Of the sample, less than 60% is held by the ten largest clones.

Sequences were obtained from distant non-tumor lung tissue. The source of these receptors is a man in his sixties with non-small cell lung cancer.

The chain couples TRBV11-2 to TRBJ2-5, with TRBD1 matching over 7 bases. Germline values: CDR1 SGHAT, CDR2 FQNNGV. This CDR3 has 13 amino acids. Unmatched junction bases numbered 8, after V lost 6 bases and J lost 7 bases. CDR3 nucleotides: TGTGCCAGCAGTTCCGGACAGGTTCTGACCCAGTACTTC. Translated, it gives CASSSGQVLTQYF.

Note on this clonotype: The missing conserved phenylalanine or tryptophan at the end of this CDR3 makes a read error likely. The rearrangement joins TRBV20-1 to TRBJ2-7; 11 bases agree with TRBD2. The CDR3 extends over 14 amino acids. Germline values: CDR1 DFQATT, CDR2 SNEGSKA (reference sequence). CDR3 sequence reads: CTARVAGGPDEQYI. The CDR3 DNA reads TGCACTGCTAGAGTAGCGGGAGGGCCCGACGAGCAGTACATC.

The chain is built from TRBV10-2 and TRBJ1-2, with D tentatively TRBD1 (5 bases). Trimming removed 8 bases at V and 5 bases at J, with 12 bases between. The V gene's germline CDR1 is WSHSY and CDR2 SAAADI. The length of the CDR3 is 12 residues. This CDR3 is CASGHGVYGYTF. Here the CDR3 DNA reads TGCGCCAGCGGACATGGGGTATATGGCTACACCTTC.

V gene TRBV5-1 combines with J gene TRBJ2-2; 9 positions match TRBD2. J lost 14 bases, V lost 4 bases, and 15 bases had no gene match. CDR1 and CDR2 (germline): SGHRS, YFSETQ. The CDR3 length is 15 residues. The CDR3 DNA follows: TGCGCCAGCAGCGTGGGACTAGCCAGCACCGTGGAACTGTTTTTT. It is translated as CASSVGLASTVELFF.

This clonotype was counted ten times or more. The gene calls are TRBV28 and TRBJ2-4; D ambiguous. In germline, CDR1 is MDHEN, CDR2 SYDVKM. V was trimmed by 2 bases and J by 2 bases, leaving 4 bases between them. This CDR3 is 13 amino acids long. For the CDR3, the DNA is TGTGCCAGCAGTTTAACTTCCAAAAACATTCAGTACTTC. Protein product: CASSLTSKNIQYF.

Regarding this clonotype: At one end, the junction sequence differs from germline, possibly due to a read error. The chain couples TRBV6-2 or TRBV6-3 to TRBJ1-5; unclear D gene. The germline V gene encodes CDR1 MNHEY and CDR2 SVGEGT. This CDR3 contains 13 residues. The CDR3 sequence is CASSYEGYQPQHF. The CDR3, as DNA: TGTGCCAGTAGTTACGAAGGCTATCAGCCCCAGCATTTT.

As to this clonotype: One junction end does not reproduce the germline sequence, and a read error may be involved. The V call is TRBV6-6, the J call TRBJ2-7; no firm D call. The CDR3 length is 12 residues. Looked up from germline, CDR1 is MNHNY and CDR2 is SVGAGI (reference sequence). For the CDR3, the DNA is TGTGCCAGCTGTCCGAGTTACCACGAACAGTACTTC. It encodes CASCPSYHEQYF.

Worth noting for this clonotype: At one boundary the junction diverges from the germline segment, which might be a read error. The V gene is TRBV12-3 or TRBV12-4, the J gene TRBJ2-2; 10 bases line up with TRBD1. CDR3 length: 16 residues. This chain's CDR3 is CAGSWPGQGFARELFF. In nucleotides, the CDR3 is TGTGCCGGCAGTTGGCCGGGACAGGGGTTCGCCAGGGAGCTGTTTTTT.

The chain has TRBV20-1 and TRBJ1-5; D unclear. CDR3 size: 15 residues. CDR1 and CDR2 (germline): DFQATT, SNEGSKA (reference sequence). CDR3 protein: CNTRVSLESNQPQHF. CDR3 DNA: TGCAATACTAGAGTCTCTTTGGAGAGCAATCAGCCCCAGCATTTT.